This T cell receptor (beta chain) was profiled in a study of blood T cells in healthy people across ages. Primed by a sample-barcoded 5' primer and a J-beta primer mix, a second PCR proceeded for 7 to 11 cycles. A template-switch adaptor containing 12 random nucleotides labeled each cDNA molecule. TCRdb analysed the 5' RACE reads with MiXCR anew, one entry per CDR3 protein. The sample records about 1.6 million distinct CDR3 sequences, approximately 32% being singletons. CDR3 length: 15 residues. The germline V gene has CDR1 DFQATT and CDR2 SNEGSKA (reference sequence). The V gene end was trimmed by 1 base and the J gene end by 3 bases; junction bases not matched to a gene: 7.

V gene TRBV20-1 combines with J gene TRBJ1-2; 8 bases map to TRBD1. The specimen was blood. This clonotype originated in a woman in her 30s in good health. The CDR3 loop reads CSARARDRLYYGYTF. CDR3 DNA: TGCAGTGCTAGAGCCCGGGACAGGTTGTACTATGGCTACACCTTC.